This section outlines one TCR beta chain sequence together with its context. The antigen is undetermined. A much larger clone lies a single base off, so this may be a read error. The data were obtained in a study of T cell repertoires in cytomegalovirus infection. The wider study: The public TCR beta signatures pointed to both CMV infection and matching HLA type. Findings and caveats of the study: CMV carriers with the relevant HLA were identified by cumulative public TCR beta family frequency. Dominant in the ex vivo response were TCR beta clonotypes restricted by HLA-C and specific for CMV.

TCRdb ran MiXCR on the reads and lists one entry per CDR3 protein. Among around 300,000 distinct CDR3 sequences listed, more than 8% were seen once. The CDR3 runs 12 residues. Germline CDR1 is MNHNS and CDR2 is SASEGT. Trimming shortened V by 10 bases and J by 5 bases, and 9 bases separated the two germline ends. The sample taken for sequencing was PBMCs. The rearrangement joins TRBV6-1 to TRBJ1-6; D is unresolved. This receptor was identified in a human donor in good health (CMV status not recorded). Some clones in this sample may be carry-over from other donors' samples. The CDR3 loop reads CANTLDNSPLHF. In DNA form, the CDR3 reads TGTGCCAACACGTTAGATAATTCACCCCTCCACTTT.